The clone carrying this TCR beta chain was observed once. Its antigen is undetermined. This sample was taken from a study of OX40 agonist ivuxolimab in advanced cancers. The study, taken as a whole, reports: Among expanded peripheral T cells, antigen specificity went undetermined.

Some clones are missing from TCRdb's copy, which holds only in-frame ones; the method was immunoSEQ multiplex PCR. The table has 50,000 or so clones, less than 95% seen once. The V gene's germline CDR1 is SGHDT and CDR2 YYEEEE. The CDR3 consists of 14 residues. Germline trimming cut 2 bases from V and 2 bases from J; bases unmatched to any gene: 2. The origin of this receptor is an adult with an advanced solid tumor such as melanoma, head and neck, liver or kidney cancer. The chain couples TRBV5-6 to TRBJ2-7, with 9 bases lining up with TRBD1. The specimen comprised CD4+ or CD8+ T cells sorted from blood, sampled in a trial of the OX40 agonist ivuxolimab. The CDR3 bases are TGTGCCAGCAGCTTCGGACAGGGGACCTACGAGCAGTACTTC. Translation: CASSFGQGTYEQYF.